The 28 T cell receptor beta chains in this list originate from one sample, sequenced in a study of metastatic and nonmetastatic thyroid tumors. No treatment had been given to any patient before thyroid surgery. TCRdb reprocessed the PCR reads using MiXCR. The profile shows 53,000 or so clones, roughly 20% of them singletons. The sequencing sample was made of blood. Every receptor here comes from a female donor with papillary thyroid cancer or a benign thyroid nodule (not recorded which). Some clones in this sample may be carry-over from other donors' samples.

This clone was seen ten or more times. The V and J genes are TRBV6-1 and TRBJ2-1; 9 bases map to TRBD2. Looked up from germline, CDR1 is MNHNS and CDR2 is SASEGT. V gave up 2 bases and J gave up 6 bases; unmatched junction bases: 5. The length of the CDR3 is 15 residues. The CDR3: CASSEKSSGSNEQFF. Here the CDR3 DNA reads TGTGCCAGCAGTGAAAAGAGTAGCGGGAGCAATGAGCAGTTCTTC.

This clone was counted many times. The J gene is TRBJ1-1, the V gene TRBV2; D remains unclear. This CDR3 region has 14 residues. Germline V gene data show CDR1 as SNHLY and CDR2 as FYNNEI. Trimming pared 6 bases from V and 0 bases from J, leaving 11 bases between. CDR3 protein: CASRAGKMNTEAFF. The CDR3 bases are TGTGCCAGCAGGGCGGGAAAGATGAACACTGAAGCTTTCTTT.

This clone was seen ten or more times. The CDR3 DNA is TGTGCCACCAGTGATTTGGGAGGGAACTCCTACAATGAGCAGTTCTTC. This codes for CATSDLGGNSYNEQFF. The rearrangement uses TRBV24-1 and TRBJ2-1; possible D gene TRBD2, 6 bases. CDR1 is KGHDR, CDR2 SFDVKD, per germline. The V end lost 0 bases, the J end lost 0 bases, and 8 bases lay between the germline ends. The CDR3 runs 16 residues.

This clone was counted many times. The rearrangement uses TRBV18 and TRBJ2-5, with 7 bases lining up with TRBD1. The germline CDR1 and CDR2 sequences are KGHSH and LQKENI. The V segment lost 5 bases and the J segment 3 bases; nucleotides outside the gene matches: 12. The CDR3 totals 16 residues. The DNA of the CDR3 is TGTGCCAGCTCAACCGGACAGGTCGCCCCTAAAGAGACCCAGTACTTC. Translated: CASSTGQVAPKETQYF.

In this sample, this clone turned up a few times. This may be a read error, as it is one base from a much larger clone. This rearrangement joins TRBV14 to TRBJ2-5, with unresolved D. The CDR3 has 15 residues. Germline loops: CDR1 SGHDN, CDR2 FVKESK. This CDR3 is CASSPLYGVQDTQYF. The CDR3 region has the DNA TGTGCCAGCAGCCCGCTTTATGGCGTCCAAGATACCCAGTACTTC.

The sample holds many counts of this clone. The chain joins TRBV7-3 to TRBJ2-7; 7 bases match TRBD1. Germline CDR1 and CDR2: SGHTA and FQGTGA. CDR3 length equals 14 residues. The J segment lost 4 bases and the V segment lost 3 bases, leaving 6 bases of the junction unmatched. The CDR3 coding sequence is TGTGCCAGCAGCTTGGGGACAGTTCCATACGAGCAGTACTTC. Residues: CASSLGTVPYEQYF.

In its sample, this clone was seen a few times. One base away lies a much larger clone, so this may be a sequencing read error. The same CDR3 is also encoded by other DNA sequences in this sample. The chain couples TRBV27 to TRBJ2-5; D is unclear. This CDR3 is built from 10 residues. Trimming removed 8 bases at V and 2 bases at J, with 3 bases between. Germline V gene data show CDR1 as MNHEY and CDR2 as SMNVEV (reference sequence). The CDR3 nucleotides are TGTGCCAGCGGACAAGAGACCCAGTACTTC. Translating gives CASGQETQYF.

This clone was seen repeatedly, ten times or more. The V and J genes are TRBV29-1 and TRBJ1-1, with D perhaps TRBD1 (5 bases). Germline V CDR1 and CDR2: SQVTM, ANQGSEA. V was pared by 7 bases and J by 7 bases, with 28 bases between. There are 16 residues in the CDR3. The CDR3 nucleotides read TGCAGCGCACGGGGCCCCCAGGGCCCCCAGAACGGTGAAGCTTTCTTT. This sequence encodes CSARGPQGPQNGEAFF. Full variable domain (missing parts from reference TRBV29-1 and TRBJ1-1): SAVISQKPSRDICQRGTSLTIQCQVDSQVTMMFWYRQQPGQSLTLIATANQGSEATYESGFVIDKFPISRPNLTFSTLTVSNMSPEDSSIYLCSARGPQGPQNGEAFFGQGTRLTVV.

This clone was counted many times. This sequence joins TRBV7-6 and TRBJ2-3; 10 nucleotides align to TRBD1. Per the germline V gene, CDR1 is SGHVS and CDR2 is FNYEAQ. CDR3 length: 15 residues. Trimming at V came to 5 bases and at J to 9 bases, leaving 11 bases not matched to a gene. CDR3 region: CASSGPGQGLGTQYF. The CDR3, as DNA: TGTGCCAGCAGCGGACCGGGACAGGGGCTGGGCACGCAGTATTTT.

This clone was seen repeatedly, ten times or more. The chain joins TRBV20-1 to TRBJ1-6; no clear D gene. V was cut by 6 bases and J by 7 bases, with 16 bases left in between. Germline-derived CDR1 and CDR2 are DFQATT and SNEGSKA (reference sequence). This CDR3 contains 14 residues. CDR3 DNA: TGCAGTGCCCTCCGAGGGTTGGGGAATTCACCCCTCCACTTT. Protein product: CSALRGLGNSPLHF.

Notes on this clone: One junction end disagrees with the germline gene, perhaps due to a read error. This chain joins TRBV20-1 and TRBJ1-2; no clear D gene. This CDR3 region has 13 residues. Germline CDR1 DFQATT, CDR2 SNEGSKA (reference sequence). The CDR3 here is CSAGVERNYGFTF. The CDR3 nucleotides are TGCAGTGCTGGTGTAGAACGGAACTATGGCTTCACCTTC.

The sample holds many counts of this clone. The chain joins TRBV6-5 to TRBJ2-1; possibly TRBD1 for D (5 bases). V was clipped by 1 base and J by 0 bases, with 16 bases between them. Germline CDR1 MNHEY, CDR2 SVGAGI. The CDR3 spans 18 residues. The CDR3 protein is CASSYFGWGRRSYNEQFF. The CDR3 DNA sequence: TGTGCCAGCAGTTACTTTGGGTGGGGCCGCCGCTCCTACAATGAGCAGTTCTTC.

This clone was detected many times. The chain joins TRBV18 to TRBJ2-1, with 9 bases matching TRBD1. There are 15 residues in the CDR3. J was trimmed by 7 bases and V by 3 bases; bases with no gene match: 7. Germline V CDR1 and CDR2: KGHSH, LQKENI. The CDR3 protein is CASSPRQGEHNEQFF. The DNA for the CDR3 is TGTGCCAGCTCACCCCGACAGGGGGAGCATAATGAGCAGTTCTTC.

Ten or more counts support this clone. The J gene is TRBJ1-5, the V gene TRBV5-1; D remains unclear. CDR1 SGHRS and CDR2 YFSETQ come from the germline V gene. The CDR3 has 13 residues. V shed 7 bases and J shed 6 bases, with 14 bases lying between them. The CDR3 protein is CASSTREGQPQHF. For the CDR3, the DNA is TGCGCCAGCTCGACAAGGGAAGGTCAGCCCCAGCATTTT.

This clone has ten or more counts. J is TRBJ1-6 and V is TRBV12-3 or TRBV12-4; TRBD1 is a possible D gene (6 bases). The V gene lost 3 bases and the J gene lost 11 bases, with 11 bases spanning the gap. The CDR3 loop spans 13 amino acids. CDR3 in amino acids: CASSFRGAAPLHF. Written as DNA, the CDR3 is TGTGCCAGCAGTTTTAGGGGGGCGGCACCCCTCCACTTT.

The rearrangement uses TRBV20-1 and TRBJ2-7; D not certain. Germline V gene sequence: CDR1 DFQATT, CDR2 SNEGSKA (reference sequence). V was pared by 5 bases and J by 4 bases, with 21 bases between. This CDR3 is built from 15 residues. CDR3 in amino acids: CSAPNCTVQRYEQYF. CDR3 nucleotides: TGCAGTGCTCCTAATTGTACCGTACAGAGGTACGAGCAGTACTTC.

This clone was seen ten or more times. This could be a read error, since a much larger clone is one nucleotide away. V usage is TRBV12-3 or TRBV12-4 and J usage is TRBJ2-7; TRBD2 is a possible D gene (5 bases). Trimming removed 6 bases at V and 6 bases at J, with 9 bases between. The CDR3 sequence is 11 residues long. Here the CDR3 reads CASSGLCEQYF. CDR3 DNA: TGTGCCAGCAGCGGACTGTGCGAGCAGTACTTC.

This clone was seen many times. The chain combines TRBV20-1 with TRBJ2-3; TRBD1 aligns across 7 bases. The V and J ends lost 3 bases and 7 bases, in that order; junction bases with no gene match: 13. Germline V gene data show CDR1 as DFQATT and CDR2 as SNEGSKA (reference sequence). The CDR3 has 15 amino acids. CDR3 in DNA: TGCAGTGCTAGGCCCCACCTCGACAGGGCCAATACGCAGTATTTT. Its translation is CSARPHLDRANTQYF.

Many counts were recorded for this clone. This sequence joins TRBV12-3 or TRBV12-4 and TRBJ2-5; D assignment may be TRBD1 or TRBD2 (5 bases each). This CDR3 is 13 amino acids long. V lost 7 bases and J lost 5, with 14 bases in between. The CDR3 is CASNSVWGETQYF. The CDR3 bases are TGTGCCAGCAATTCCGTGTGGGGGGAGACCCAGTACTTC.

The gene calls are TRBV5-1 and TRBJ1-6, with TRBD1 as a possible D gene (5 bases). CDR1 is SGHRS and CDR2 is YFSETQ in the germline V gene. V was clipped by 2 bases and J by 7 bases, with 16 bases between them. The CDR3 extends over 16 amino acids. This CDR3 reads CASSLRGDGGNSPLHF. CDR3 in DNA: TGCGCCAGCAGCTTAAGGGGAGACGGCGGGAATTCACCCCTCCACTTT.

This clone was seen a handful of times. The chain combines TRBV15 with TRBJ2-7; D gene ambiguous. CDR1 is LNHNV and CDR2 is YYDKDF in the germline V gene (reference sequence). V was shortened by 0 bases and J by 0 bases, with 9 bases between the two germline ends. This CDR3 contains 15 residues. As DNA, the CDR3 is TGTGCCACCAGCAGAGATCGGATGAGCTCCTACGAGCAGTACTTC. This sequence encodes CATSRDRMSSYEQYF. Supplemented by reference TRBV15 and TRBJ2-7, the full variable domain reads DAMVIQNPRYQVTQFGKPVTLSCSQTLNHNVMYWYQQKSSQAPKLLFHYYDKDFNNEADTPDNFQSRRPNTSFCFLDIRSPGLGDTAMYLCATSRDRMSSYEQYFGPGTRLTVT.

Details on this clone: This may arise from a read error, as a much more abundant clone is one base away. The J gene is TRBJ2-5, the V gene TRBV7-8; D unresolved. The CDR3 covers 11 residues. The germline V gene has CDR1 SGHVS and CDR2 FQNEAQ. The CDR3 nucleotides are TGTGCCAGCACCTTAGACAAGACCCAGTACTTC. It yields the protein CASTLDKTQYF.

This clone was seen ten or more times. This rearrangement joins TRBV6-2 or TRBV6-3 to TRBJ1-5; D ambiguous. This CDR3 region has 14 residues. Germline-derived CDR1 and CDR2 are MNHEY and SVGEGT. Trimming shortened V by 6 bases and J by 0 bases, and 9 bases separated the two germline ends. This CDR3 reads CASRSQYSNQPQHF. The CDR3 DNA sequence: TGTGCCAGCAGAAGCCAGTATAGCAATCAGCCCCAGCATTTT.

This clone was seen ten or more times. V gene TRBV6-4 combines with J gene TRBJ2-3; 12 nucleotides line up with TRBD2. V lost 4 bases to trimming and J lost 6 bases; unmatched junction nucleotides: 20. This CDR3 is built from 20 residues. The germline V gene encodes CDR1 MRHNA and CDR2 SNTAGT. Written as DNA, the CDR3 is TGTGCCAGCAGTGGCCCCCCGTTTTGGGCTAGCGGGAGGGCCTCGGATACGCAGTATTTT. Its translation: CASSGPPFWASGRASDTQYF.

Comments on this clone: A read error may be the cause here, since a much bigger clone is one base away. V gene TRBV11-2 combines with J gene TRBJ2-5, with D possibly matching TRBD2 (5 bases). The CDR3 is 14 residues long. Germline CDR1 SGHAT, CDR2 FQNNGV. CDR3 in amino acids: CASRLAGNQETQYF. Here the CDR3 DNA reads TGTGCCAGCAGATTAGCCGGGAACCAAGAGACCCAGTACTTC.

This chain connects TRBV5-1 to TRBJ1-2; 9 nucleotides match TRBD1. The ends lost 0 bases at V and 2 bases at J; junction bases unmatched: 2. CDR1 and CDR2 from the germline V gene are SGHRS and YFSETQ. This CDR3 comprises 15 residues. Here the CDR3 reads CASSLAGQGNYGYTF. CDR3 in DNA: TGCGCCAGCAGCTTGGCGGGACAGGGCAACTATGGCTACACCTTC.

This clone was picked up many times. V usage is TRBV18 and J usage is TRBJ1-5; no firm D call. CDR1 KGHSH and CDR2 LQKENI come from the germline V gene. With 2 bases removed from V and 0 bases from J, the gap between germline ends came to 5 bases. This CDR3 contains 14 residues. The CDR3 nucleotides read TGTGCCAGCTCACCATCAAATAGCAATCAGCCCCAGCATTTT. Encoded protein: CASSPSNSNQPQHF.

A remark on this clone: One end of the junction fails to match germline, which may point to a read error. V usage is TRBV2 and J usage is TRBJ2-2; D may be TRBD2 (5 bases). The CDR3 sequence is 14 residues long. CDR1 and CDR2 (germline): SNHLY, FYNNEI. As DNA, the CDR3 is TGTGCCGGCAGTTCCGGGGTGTCTTCCGGTGAGCTGTTTTTT. This gives the protein CAGSSGVSSGELFF. Full variable domain (remainder filled in from reference TRBV2 and TRBJ2-2): EPEVTQTPSHQVTQMGQEVILRCVPISNHLYFYWYRQILGQKVEFLVSFYNNEISEKSEIFDDQFSVERPDGSNFTLKIRSTKLEDSAMYFCAGSSGVSSGELFFGEGSRLTVL.